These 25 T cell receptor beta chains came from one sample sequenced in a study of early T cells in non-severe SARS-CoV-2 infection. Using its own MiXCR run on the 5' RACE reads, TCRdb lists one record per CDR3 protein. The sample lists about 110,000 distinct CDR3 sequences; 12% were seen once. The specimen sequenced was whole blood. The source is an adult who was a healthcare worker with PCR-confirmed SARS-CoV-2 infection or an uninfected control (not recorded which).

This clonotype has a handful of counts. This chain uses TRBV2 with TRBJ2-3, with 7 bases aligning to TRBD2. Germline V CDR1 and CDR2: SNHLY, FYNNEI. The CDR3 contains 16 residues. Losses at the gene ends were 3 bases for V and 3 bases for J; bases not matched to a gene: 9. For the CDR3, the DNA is TGTGCCAGCAGTGATATAAGGTCCGGGGGGACAGATACGCAGTATTTT. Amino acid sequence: CASSDIRSGGTDTQYF.

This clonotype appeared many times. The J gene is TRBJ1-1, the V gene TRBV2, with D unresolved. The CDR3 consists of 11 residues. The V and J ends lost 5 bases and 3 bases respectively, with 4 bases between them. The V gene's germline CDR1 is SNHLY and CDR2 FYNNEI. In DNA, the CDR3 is TGTGCCAGCAGTTCTGACACTGAAGCTTTCTTT. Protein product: CASSSDTEAFF.

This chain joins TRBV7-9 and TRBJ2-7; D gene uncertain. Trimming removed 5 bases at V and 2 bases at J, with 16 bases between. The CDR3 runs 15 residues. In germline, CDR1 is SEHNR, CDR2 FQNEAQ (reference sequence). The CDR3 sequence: CASSPNRTRPYEQYF. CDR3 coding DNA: TGTGCCAGCAGCCCTAACCGCACACGTCCCTACGAGCAGTACTTC. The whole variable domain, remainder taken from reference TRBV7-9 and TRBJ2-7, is DTGVSQNPRHKITKRGQNVTFRCDPISEHNRLYWYRQTLGQGPEFLTYFQNEAQLEKSRLLSDRFSAERPKGSFSTLEIQRTEQGDSAMYLCASSPNRTRPYEQYFGPGTRLTVT.

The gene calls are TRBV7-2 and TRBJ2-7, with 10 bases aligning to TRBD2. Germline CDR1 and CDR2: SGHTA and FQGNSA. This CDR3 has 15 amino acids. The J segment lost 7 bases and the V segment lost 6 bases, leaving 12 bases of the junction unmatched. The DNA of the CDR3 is TGTGCCAGCAGGCAGAATAGCGGGGGGCCGAGGGAGCAGTACTTC. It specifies CASRQNSGGPREQYF.

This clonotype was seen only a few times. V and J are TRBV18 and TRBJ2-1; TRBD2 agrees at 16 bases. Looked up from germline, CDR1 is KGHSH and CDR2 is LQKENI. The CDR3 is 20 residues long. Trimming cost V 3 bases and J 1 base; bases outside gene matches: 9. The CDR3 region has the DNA TGTGCCAGCTCACCCCTTCCCGGGACTAGCGGGAGGGGTTCCTACAATGAGCAGTTCTTC. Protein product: CASSPLPGTSGRGSYNEQFF. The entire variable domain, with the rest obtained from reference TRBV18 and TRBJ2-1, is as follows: NAGVMQNPRHLVRRRGQEARLRCSPMKGHSHVYWYRQLPEEGLKFMVYLQKENIIDESGMPKERFSAEFPKEGPSILRIQQVVRGDSAAYFCASSPLPGTSGRGSYNEQFFGPGTRLTVL.

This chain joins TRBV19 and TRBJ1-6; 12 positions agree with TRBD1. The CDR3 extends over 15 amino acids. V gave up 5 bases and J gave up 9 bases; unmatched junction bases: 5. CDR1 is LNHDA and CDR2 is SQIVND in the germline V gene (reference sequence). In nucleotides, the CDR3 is TGTGCCAGTAGTCCCGGGACAGGGGGCAGTTCACCCCTCCACTTT. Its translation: CASSPGTGGSSPLHF.

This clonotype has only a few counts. Here the CDR3 reads CASSQGGANVLTF. CDR3 sequence (DNA): TGTGCCAGCAGCCAAGGTGGGGCCAACGTCCTGACTTTC. The J gene is TRBJ2-6, the V gene TRBV14, with D unresolved. The CDR3 covers 13 residues. Trimming took off 1 base at V and 3 bases at J, with 1 base between the two ends. Germline V CDR1 and CDR2: SGHDN, FVKESK.

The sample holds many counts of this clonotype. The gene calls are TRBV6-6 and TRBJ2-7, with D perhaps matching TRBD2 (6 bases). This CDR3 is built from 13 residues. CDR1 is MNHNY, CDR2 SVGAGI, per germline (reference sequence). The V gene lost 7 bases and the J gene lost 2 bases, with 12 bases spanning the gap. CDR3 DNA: TGTGCCAGCACTCTAGCGCCTACCTACGAGCAGTACTTC. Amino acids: CASTLAPTYEQYF.

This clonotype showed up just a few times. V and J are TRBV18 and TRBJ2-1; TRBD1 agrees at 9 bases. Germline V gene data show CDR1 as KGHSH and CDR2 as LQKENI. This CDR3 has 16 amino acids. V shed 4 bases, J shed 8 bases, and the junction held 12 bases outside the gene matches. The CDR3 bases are TGTGCCAGCTCACGGAACCTACAGGGGGCCACGGATGAGCAGTTCTTC. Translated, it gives CASSRNLQGATDEQFF.

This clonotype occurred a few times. In DNA, the CDR3 is TGCAGTGCCCCAATGAACACTGAAGCTTTCTTT. Translated, it gives CSAPMNTEAFF. The chain joins TRBV20-1 to TRBJ1-1; no clear D. The CDR3 sequence is 11 residues long. V was trimmed by 6 bases and J by 0 bases, leaving 5 bases between them. The V gene's germline CDR1 is DFQATT and CDR2 SNEGSKA (reference sequence).

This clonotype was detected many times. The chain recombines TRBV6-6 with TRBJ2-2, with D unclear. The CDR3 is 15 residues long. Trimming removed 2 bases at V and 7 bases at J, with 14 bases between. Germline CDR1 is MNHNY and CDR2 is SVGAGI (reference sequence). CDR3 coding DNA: TGTGCCAGCAGTTACGCCTATCCTGCCGTCGGGGAGCTGTTTTTT. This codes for CASSYAYPAVGELFF.

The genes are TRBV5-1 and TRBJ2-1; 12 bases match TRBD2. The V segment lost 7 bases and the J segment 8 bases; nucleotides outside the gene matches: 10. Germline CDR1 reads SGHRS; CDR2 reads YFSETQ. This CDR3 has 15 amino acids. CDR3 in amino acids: CASVPTSGGRDEQFF. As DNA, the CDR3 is TGCGCCAGCGTACCGACTAGCGGGGGCCGGGATGAGCAGTTCTTC.

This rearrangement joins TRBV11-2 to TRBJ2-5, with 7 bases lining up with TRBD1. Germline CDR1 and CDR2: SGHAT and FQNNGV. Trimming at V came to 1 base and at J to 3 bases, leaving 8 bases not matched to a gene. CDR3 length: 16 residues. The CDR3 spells CASSLGDRATKETQYF. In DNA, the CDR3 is TGTGCCAGCAGCTTAGGAGACAGGGCCACCAAAGAGACCCAGTACTTC.

Here the CDR3 DNA reads TGTGCCAGCAGCGCAGACAGGGAGGGGCCAAACACTGAAGCTTTCTTT. Translated, it gives CASSADREGPNTEAFF. The genes are TRBV9 and TRBJ1-1; TRBD1 aligns across 7 bases. Germline V gives CDR1 SGDLS, CDR2 YYNGEE. The CDR3 totals 16 residues. Trimming removed 3 bases from V and 2 bases from J; junction bases left unmatched: 10.

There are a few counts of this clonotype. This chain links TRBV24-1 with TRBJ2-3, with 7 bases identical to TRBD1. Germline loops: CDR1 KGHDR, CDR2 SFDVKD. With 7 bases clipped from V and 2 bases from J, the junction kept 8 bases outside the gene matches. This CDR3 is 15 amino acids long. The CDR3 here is CATSSRGQHTDTQYF. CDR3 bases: TGTGCCACCAGCTCCAGGGGACAGCACACAGATACGCAGTATTTT.

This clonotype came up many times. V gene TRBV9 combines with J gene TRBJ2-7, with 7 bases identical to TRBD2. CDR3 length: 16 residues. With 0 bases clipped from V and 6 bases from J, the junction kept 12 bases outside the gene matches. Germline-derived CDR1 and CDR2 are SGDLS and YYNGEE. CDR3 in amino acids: CASSVDQGGGIPEQYF. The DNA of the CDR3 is TGTGCCAGCAGCGTAGATCAAGGCGGGGGAATCCCCGAGCAGTACTTC. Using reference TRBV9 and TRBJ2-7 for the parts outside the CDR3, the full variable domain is DSGVTQTPKHLITATGQRVTLRCSPRSGDLSVYWYQQSLDQGLQFLIQYYNGEERAKGNILERFSAQQFPDLHSELNLSSLELGDSALYFCASSVDQGGGIPEQYFGPGTRLTVT.

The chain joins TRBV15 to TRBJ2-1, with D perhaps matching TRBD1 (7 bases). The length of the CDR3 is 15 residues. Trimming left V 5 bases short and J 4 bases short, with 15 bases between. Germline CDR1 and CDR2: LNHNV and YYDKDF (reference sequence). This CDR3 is CATSRGGGMYNEQFF. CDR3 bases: TGTGCCACCAGCCGAGGGGGCGGGATGTACAATGAGCAGTTCTTC.

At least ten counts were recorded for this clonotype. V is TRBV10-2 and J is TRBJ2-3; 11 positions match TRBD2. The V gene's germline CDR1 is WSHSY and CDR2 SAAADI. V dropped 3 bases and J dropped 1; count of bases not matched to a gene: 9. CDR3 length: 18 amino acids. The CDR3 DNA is TGCGCCAGCAGTGACCCCCGACTAGCGGGGAGGGGCACAGATACGCAGTATTTT. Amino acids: CASSDPRLAGRGTDTQYF.

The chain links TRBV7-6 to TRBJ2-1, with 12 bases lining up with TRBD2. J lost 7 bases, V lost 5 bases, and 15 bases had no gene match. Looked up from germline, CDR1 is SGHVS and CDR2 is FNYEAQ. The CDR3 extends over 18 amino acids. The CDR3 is CASSLRPTSGSNRNEQFF. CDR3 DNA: TGTGCCAGCAGCCTACGACCGACTAGCGGGAGTAATAGGAATGAGCAGTTCTTC. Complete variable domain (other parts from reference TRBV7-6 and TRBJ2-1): GAGVSQSPRYKVTKRGQDVALRCDPISGHVSLYWYRQALGQGPEFLTYFNYEAQQDKSGLPNDRFSAERPEGSISTLTIQRTEQRDSAMYRCASSLRPTSGSNRNEQFFGPGTRLTVL.

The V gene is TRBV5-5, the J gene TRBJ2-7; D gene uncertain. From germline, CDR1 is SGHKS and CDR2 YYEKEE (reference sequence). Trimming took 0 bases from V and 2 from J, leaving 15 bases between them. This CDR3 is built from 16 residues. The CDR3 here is CASSLAGTTATYEQYF. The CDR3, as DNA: TGTGCCAGCAGCTTGGCCGGTACGACGGCAACCTACGAGCAGTACTTC.

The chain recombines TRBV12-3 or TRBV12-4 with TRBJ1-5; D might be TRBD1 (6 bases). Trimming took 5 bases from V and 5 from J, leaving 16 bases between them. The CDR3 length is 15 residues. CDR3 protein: CASSQQGRGDQPQHF. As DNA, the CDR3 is TGTGCCAGCAGTCAACAGGGTAGGGGGGATCAGCCCCAGCATTTT.

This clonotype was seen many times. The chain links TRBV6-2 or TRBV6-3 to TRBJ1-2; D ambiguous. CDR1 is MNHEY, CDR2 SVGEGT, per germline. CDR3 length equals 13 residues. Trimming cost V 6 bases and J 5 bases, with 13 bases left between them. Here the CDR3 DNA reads TGTGCCAGCAGATCGGTGGGCGATTATGGCTACACCTTC. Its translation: CASRSVGDYGYTF.

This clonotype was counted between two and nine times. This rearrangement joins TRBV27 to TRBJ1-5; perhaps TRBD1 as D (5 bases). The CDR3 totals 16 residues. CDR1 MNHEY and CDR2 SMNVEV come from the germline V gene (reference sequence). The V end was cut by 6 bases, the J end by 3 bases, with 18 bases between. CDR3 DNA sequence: TGTGCCAGCAGCCCCTTATTAGACAGAAACAATCAGCCCCAGCATTTT. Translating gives CASSPLLDRNNQPQHF.

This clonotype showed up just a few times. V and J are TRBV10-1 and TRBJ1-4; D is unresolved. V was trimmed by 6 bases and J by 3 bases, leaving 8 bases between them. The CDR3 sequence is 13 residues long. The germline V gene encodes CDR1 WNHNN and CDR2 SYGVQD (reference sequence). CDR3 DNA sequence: TGCGCCAGCAGATCGGGTCCTAATGAAAAACTGTTTTTT. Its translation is CASRSGPNEKLFF.

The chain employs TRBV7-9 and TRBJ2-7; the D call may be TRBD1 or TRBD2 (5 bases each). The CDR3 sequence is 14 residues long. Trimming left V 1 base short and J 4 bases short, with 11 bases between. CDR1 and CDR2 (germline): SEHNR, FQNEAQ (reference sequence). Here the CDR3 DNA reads TGTGCCAGCAGCTTAGGAGGGGATGTGTACGAGCAGTACTTC. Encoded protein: CASSLGGDVYEQYF.